This T cell receptor beta chain stems from a study of CD8+ T cells in alopecia areata. Study-level points and caveats: Sharing of TCRs across patients appeared less clear than in mice, possibly for HLA-related reasons. Scalp lesions, especially in alopecia totalis/universalis, had higher clonality than normal scalp. Scalp sequencing captures resident alphabeta T cells of normal skin too.

Sorting of the five patients' CD4+ cells gave CD25+CD127- cells as the output. CD4+ and CD8+ T cells were sorted from PBMCs stained for CD3, CD4 and CD8. Germline CDR1 SSHAT, CDR2 FNYEAQ (reference sequence). This CDR3 region has 13 residues. In the case of this clone: Its antigen is unidentified.

Following RNA extraction, reverse transcription yielded cDNA that acted as the sequencing template. TCRdb's copy holds only in-frame clones and misses some; the assay was immunoSEQ multiplex PCR. The profile shows around 36,000 clones, over 50% of them singletons. The chain employs TRBV7-7 and TRBJ2-5; tentatively, D is TRBD2 (5 bases). Specimen: CD4+ Tregs sorted from blood. This TCR came from a human donor with alopecia areata. The CDR3 nucleotides are TGTGCTGGCAGCTTCGGGGTGGAAGAGACCCAGTACTTC. Protein: CAGSFGVEETQYF.